This T cell receptor beta chain was observed in a study of tumor-infiltrating lymphocytes in primary liver carcinoma. For the study at large: Tumors were stage T1-T3 N0M0, about 4.2 to 10 cm across. Productive TCRbeta read yields ran from roughly 3.65 to 7.13 million per sample and were similar between tissues. Findings of the study overall: Between tumor regions, pairs overlapped more than tumor-adjacent and tumor-blood pairs did.

To note about this clonotype: Its antigen is unknown. The junction differs from germline at one of its ends, possibly a read error.

DNA and RNA were both co-extracted from 20-30 mg of bulk tissue that had not been sorted. From approximately 550 ng of total RNA, TCR beta-specific cDNA was reverse-transcribed using a constant-region primer. Three-round nested multiplex PCR performed with slightly modified ARM-PCR produced the TCR beta libraries. TRBV1-TRBV30 forward primers paired with a C-beta reverse primer were used in the first two PCR rounds, which ran around 10 cycles each. TCRdb re-called the multiplex PCR reads with MiXCR, one entry per CDR3 protein. The data contain some 46,000 distinct CDR3 sequences, roughly 80% of them singletons. The CDR3 runs to 18 residues. CDR1 is LGHNA and CDR2 is YSLEER in the germline V gene.

The specimen sequenced was tumor-adjacent normal liver tissue. The V and J genes are TRBV4-3 and TRBJ2-3; D is unclear. This receptor was identified in a woman aged 25 to 39 with primary liver carcinoma and hepatitis B virus infection. The CDR3 coding sequence is TGCGTCAGCAGCCAGTCGGTCTGGCTGGGTGATCCCGATGATATGCTGTATTTT. Translated: CVSSQSVWLGDPDDMLYF.